These 2 T cell receptor beta chains were sequenced from one sample in a study of T-cell reconstitution after alpha-beta-depleted transplantation in children (dated by TCRdb to 2015 to 2016). Library preparation was by PCR. Sequencing instrument: Illumina HiSeq 2500. TCR library preparation used molecular barcoding, with unique molecular identifiers applied to normalize quantification of the TCRbeta repertoire. The public reads were quality trimmed at Q25 with fastp and then assembled into clones with MiXCR by TCRdb, keeping productive beta chains. Rows are combined by CDR3 protein, so each entry shows the most common genes and DNA. The sample table lists about 130,000 distinct CDR3 sequences, 8% to 10% of them with a count of one. Clones ranked in the top ten supply 24% of the sample. Sample treatment or condition, as interpreted from the label and publication: allogeneic hematopoietic cell transplantation with graft depleted of TCRalphabeta T cells and CD19 B cells.

Sample: PBMCs, mostly from graft donor cells, taken 180 days after TCRalphabeta/CD19-depleted stem cell transplant. Receptors were obtained from a girl under three years old who had a stem cell transplant for combined immunodeficiency, so the T cells may come from the graft donor.

This clonotype was detected ten times or more. The genes are TRBV5-4 and TRBJ2-3; TRBD1 matches at 7 bases. CDR1 SGHNT and CDR2 YYREEE come from the germline V gene (reference sequence). The CDR3 has 14 residues. V lost 1 base to trimming and J lost 6 bases; unmatched junction nucleotides: 5. The CDR3 loop reads CASSLRDRADTQYF. CDR3 sequence (DNA): TGTGCCAGCAGCTTGCGAGACAGGGCCGATACGCAGTATTTT.

A few counts support this clonotype. V is TRBV30 and J is TRBJ2-7, with D possibly matching TRBD1 (5 bases). Trimming removed 4 bases at V and 0 bases at J, with 19 bases between. Germline-derived CDR1 and CDR2 are GTSNPN and SVGIG (reference sequence). The length of the CDR3 is 16 residues. DNA of the CDR3: TGTGCCTGGACCATCCAAACAGGTCCACTCTCCTACGAGCAGTACTTC. It yields the protein CAWTIQTGPLSYEQYF.